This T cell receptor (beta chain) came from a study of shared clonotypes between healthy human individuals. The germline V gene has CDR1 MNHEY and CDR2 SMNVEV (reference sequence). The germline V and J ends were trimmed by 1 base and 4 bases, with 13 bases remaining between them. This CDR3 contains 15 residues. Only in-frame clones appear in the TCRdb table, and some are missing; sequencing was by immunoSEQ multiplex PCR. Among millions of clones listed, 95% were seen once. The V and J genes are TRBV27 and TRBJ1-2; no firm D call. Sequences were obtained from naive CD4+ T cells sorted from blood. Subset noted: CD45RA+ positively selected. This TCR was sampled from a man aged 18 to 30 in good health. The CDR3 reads CASSLFRETRYGYTF. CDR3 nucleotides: TGTGCCAGCAGTTTATTTCGGGAAACACGCTATGGCTACACCTTC.